This is a list of T cell receptor beta chains from one sample in a study of blood T cell repertoires in COVID-19. The data were produced by immunoSEQ multiplex PCR, yet TCRdb's version contains in-frame clones alone and is incomplete. The sample includes around 300,000 clones, more than 80% of them seen just once. Sample: PBMCs or T cells enriched from blood (not recorded which). The receptors come from a woman aged 25-40 years who had recovered from COVID-19. The CDR3 runs from the conserved cysteine through the conserved F or W. A D gene is named only where the DNA matches it firmly. Expanded clones are given a class, and other clones once, few, many or no size at all.

V: TRBV19; length: 17; D: .; size: .; J: TRBJ1-1; CDR3: CASSIGRRLTMNTEAFF; DNA: TGTGCCAGTAGTATAGGGAGGAGGCTCACTATGAACACTGAAGCTTTCTTT
V: TRBV4-3; length: 13; D: .; size: few; J: TRBJ2-2; CDR3: CASSQVGGGELFF; DNA: TGCGCCAGCAGCCAAGTGGGGGGCGGGGAGCTGTTTTTT
V: TRBV18; length: 13; D: .; size: .; J: TRBJ1-1; CDR3: CASSPGQRAEAFF; DNA: TGTGCCAGCTCACCAGGACAGAGGGCTGAAGCTTTCTTT
V: TRBV6-2/TRBV6-3; length: 16; D: TRBD2; size: .; J: TRBJ2-7; CDR3: CASSYYRTSGRYEQYF; DNA: TGTGCCAGCAGTTATTATCGGACTAGCGGGAGATACGAGCAGTACTTC
V: TRBV30; length: 15; D: .; size: .; J: TRBJ2-1; CDR3: CAWRKDSSSYNEQFF; DNA: TGTGCCTGGAGAAAGGACTCCAGCTCCTACAATGAGCAGTTCTTC
V: TRBV18; length: 16; D: TRBD2; size: .; J: TRBJ2-1; CDR3: CASSGSGTNGWNEQFF; DNA: TGTGCCAGCTCAGGCTCCGGGACTAACGGGTGGAATGAGCAGTTCTTC
V: TRBV5-4; length: 16; D: TRBD1; size: few; J: TRBJ2-2; CDR3: CASSPRAGGDGRELFF; DNA: TGTGCCAGCAGCCCGAGGGCAGGGGGCGATGGGCGGGAGCTGTTTTTT
V: TRBV28; length: 12; D: .; size: .; J: TRBJ1-2; CDR3: CASSLRGNGYTF; DNA: TGTGCCAGCAGTTTAAGGGGCAATGGCTACACCTTC
V: TRBV19; length: 16; D: .; size: .; J: TRBJ1-5; CDR3: CASSIPGGANNQPQHF; DNA: TGTGCCAGTAGTATCCCCGGAGGGGCCAACAATCAGCCCCAGCATTTT
V: TRBV11-2; length: 15; D: TRBD1; size: .; J: TRBJ1-5; CDR3: CASSLEQGSGQPQHF; DNA: TGTGCCAGCAGCTTAGAACAGGGGTCCGGTCAGCCCCAGCATTTT
V: TRBV14; length: 16; D: TRBD2; size: .; J: TRBJ2-1; CDR3: CASSQDRGTSVNEQFF; DNA: TGTGCCAGCAGCCAGGATAGAGGGACTAGCGTCAATGAGCAGTTCTTC
V: TRBV5-4; length: 14; D: .; size: .; J: TRBJ2-7; CDR3: CASSLAAGTYEQYF; DNA: TGTGCCAGCAGCTTGGCGGCAGGAACCTACGAGCAGTACTTC
V: TRBV27; length: 16; D: TRBD2; size: .; J: TRBJ2-7; CDR3: CASSSGGAGDFYEQYF; DNA: TGTGCCAGCAGTTCCGGGGGGGCAGGGGATTTCTACGAGCAGTACTTC
V: TRBV7-8; length: 12; D: .; size: .; J: TRBJ1-5; CDR3: CASSLLMQPQHF; DNA: TGTGCCAGCAGCTTACTAATGCAGCCCCAGCATTTT
V: TRBV6-2/TRBV6-3; length: 15; D: .; size: .; J: TRBJ2-7; CDR3: CASSYPTASGYEQYF; DNA: TGTGCCAGCAGTTACCCGACAGCCTCCGGGTACGAGCAGTACTTC
V: TRBV28; length: 16; D: .; size: .; J: TRBJ2-7; CDR3: CASSLGGARSSYEQYF; DNA: TGTGCCAGCAGTTTGGGGGGGGCCCGAAGCTCCTACGAGCAGTACTTC
V: TRBV10-2; length: 16; D: TRBD2; size: .; J: TRBJ2-2; CDR3: CASSGLAGGHTGELFF; DNA: TGCGCCAGCAGTGGGCTAGCGGGAGGCCACACCGGGGAGCTGTTTTTT
V: TRBV15; length: 16; D: TRBD2; size: .; J: TRBJ2-1; CDR3: CATSRGFGGSHNEQFF; DNA: TGTGCCACCAGCAGAGGGTTTGGCGGGAGTCACAATGAGCAGTTCTTC
V: TRBV5-1; length: 16; D: .; size: .; J: TRBJ1-5; CDR3: CASSLAGVGGNQPQHF; DNA: TGCGCCAGCAGCTTGGCAGGGGTTGGGGGCAATCAGCCCCAGCATTTT